A selection of T cell receptor beta chains follows, all from one sample in a study of sequential checkpoint blockade in melanoma. Some clones are missing from TCRdb's copy, which holds only in-frame ones; the method was immunoSEQ multiplex PCR. Among 40,000 or so clones listed, 75% to 90% were seen once. Sequencing was performed on CD8+ T cells sorted from blood (inferred from file names), taken from a patient given nivolumab and ipilimumab in sequence. Receptors were obtained from a human donor with melanoma. Each CDR3 is given with its conserved first and last residue. Each record gives: J gene, CDR3 length, clone size, D gene, V gene, CDR3 protein, CDR3 DNA. The D gene is left open where the match is weak. Only part of the rows carry a size: once, few, many, or a class if the clone is expanded.

J: TRBJ1-1
length: 13
size: -
D: -
V: TRBV6-6
CDR3: CASKPGRRTEAFF
DNA: TGTGCCAGTAAACCCGGGCGGAGGACTGAAGCTTTCTTT

J: TRBJ1-5
length: 17
size: -
D: TRBD1
V: TRBV19
CDR3: CASTPPPGQGSNQPQHF
DNA: TGTGCCAGTACTCCACCCCCGGGACAGGGAAGCAATCAGCCCCAGCATTTT

J: TRBJ2-5
length: 15
size: few
D: -
V: TRBV4-3
CDR3: CASSQTTASWETQYF
DNA: TGCGCCAGCAGCCAAACGACAGCTTCCTGGGAGACCCAGTACTTC

J: TRBJ2-2
length: 14
size: once
D: -
V: TRBV4-2
CDR3: CASSHPVNTGELFF
DNA: TGTGCCAGCAGCCATCCAGTGAACACCGGGGAGCTGTTTTTT

J: TRBJ2-5
length: 13
size: -
D: -
V: TRBV2
CDR3: CASSGMYQETQYF
DNA: TGTGCCAGCAGCGGGATGTACCAAGAGACCCAGTACTTC

J: TRBJ2-7
length: 15
size: -
D: -
V: TRBV27
CDR3: CASRPLAISSYEQYF
DNA: TGTGCCAGCAGACCATTAGCGATTAGCTCCTACGAGCAGTACTTC

J: TRBJ1-2
length: 18
size: -
D: -
V: TRBV19
CDR3: CASSITGVGQGLLSSYTF
DNA: TGTGCCAGTAGTATTACGGGAGTGGGGCAGGGTCTTCTATCGAGCTACACCTTC

J: TRBJ1-1
length: 15
size: -
D: -
V: TRBV7-9
CDR3: CASSLDTGRNTEAFF
DNA: TGTGCCAGCAGCTTAGATACAGGGAGAAACACTGAAGCTTTCTTT

J: TRBJ1-2
length: 13
size: -
D: -
V: TRBV6-5
CDR3: CASSYGRVYGYTF
DNA: TGTGCCAGCAGTTACGGCAGGGTCTATGGCTACACCTTC

J: TRBJ2-3
length: 17
size: once
D: -
V: TRBV7-9
CDR3: CAINYPRDTKGRDTQYF
DNA: TGTGCCATTAATTACCCACGGGACACCAAAGGGAGAGATACGCAGTATTTT

J: TRBJ1-1
length: 14
size: few
D: -
V: TRBV7-9
CDR3: CASIPGLMSTEAFF
DNA: TGTGCCAGCATCCCAGGGTTAATGAGTACTGAAGCTTTCTTT

J: TRBJ2-1
length: 16
size: -
D: TRBD2
V: TRBV27
CDR3: CASSTRALAGINEQFF
DNA: TGTGCCAGCAGTACCCGGGCACTAGCGGGTATCAATGAGCAGTTCTTC

J: TRBJ1-5
length: 15
size: -
D: TRBD1
V: TRBV27
CDR3: CASSSWTGRDQPQHF
DNA: TGTGCCAGCAGTTCATGGACAGGGAGGGATCAGCCCCAGCATTTT

J: TRBJ2-1
length: 14
size: once
D: TRBD2
V: TRBV27
CDR3: CASSWGLAGYEQFF
DNA: TGTGCCAGCAGTTGGGGACTAGCGGGATATGAGCAGTTCTTC

J: TRBJ1-2
length: 16
size: -
D: TRBD1
V: TRBV2
CDR3: CASSETGTQGANGYTF
DNA: TGTGCCAGCAGTGAAACAGGCACGCAGGGGGCGAATGGCTACACCTTC

J: TRBJ2-1
length: 16
size: once
D: TRBD2
V: TRBV13
CDR3: CASSFLEGSGKNEQFF
DNA: TGTGCCAGCAGCTTCCTGGAAGGTAGCGGGAAAAATGAGCAGTTCTTC

J: TRBJ1-1
length: 13
size: -
D: -
V: TRBV4-3
CDR3: CASSQVGNTEAFF
DNA: TGCGCCAGCAGCCAAGTCGGTAACACTGAAGCTTTCTTT

J: TRBJ2-3
length: 15
size: -
D: -
V: TRBV9
CDR3: CASSATGLRWDTQYF
DNA: TGTGCCAGCAGCGCCACGGGACTCCGCTGGGATACGCAGTATTTT

J: TRBJ1-5
length: 15
size: once
D: TRBD1
V: TRBV19
CDR3: CASIPPGGGNQPQHF
DNA: TGTGCCAGTATACCCCCAGGGGGCGGCAATCAGCCCCAGCATTTT

J: TRBJ2-7
length: 14
size: -
D: -
V: TRBV28
CDR3: CASSFRLLTYEQYF
DNA: TGTGCCAGCAGTTTTCGTCTACTAACCTACGAGCAGTACTTC

J: TRBJ2-3
length: 16
size: once
D: TRBD2
V: TRBV2
CDR3: CASSEASGRAADTQYF
DNA: TGTGCCAGCAGTGAAGCTAGCGGGAGGGCCGCAGATACGCAGTATTTT

J: TRBJ2-1
length: 14
size: -
D: TRBD1
V: TRBV7-9
CDR3: CASSSWTGNNEQFF
DNA: TGTGCCAGCAGCTCCTGGACAGGTAACAATGAGCAGTTCTTC

J: TRBJ2-1
length: 16
size: -
D: TRBD2
V: TRBV13
CDR3: CASSSVAGGTQNEQFF
DNA: TGTGCCAGCAGCTCCGTAGCGGGAGGCACGCAGAATGAGCAGTTCTTC

J: TRBJ2-3
length: 17
size: -
D: TRBD2
V: TRBV15
CDR3: CATSRGGLSGRTDTQYF
DNA: TGTGCCACCAGCAGAGGGGGTTTGAGCGGGAGGACAGATACGCAGTATTTT

J: TRBJ1-5
length: 15
size: -
D: -
V: TRBV28
CDR3: CASSFLRDSNQPQHF
DNA: TGTGCCAGCAGTTTTCTGAGGGATAGCAATCAGCCCCAGCATTTT

J: TRBJ2-7
length: 12
size: -
D: -
V: TRBV2
CDR3: CASRVNTYEQYF
DNA: TGTGCCAGCCGGGTAAATACCTACGAGCAGTACTTC

J: TRBJ1-1
length: 15
size: -
D: TRBD1
V: TRBV6-1
CDR3: CASRALLGGGSEAFF
DNA: TGTGCCAGCAGAGCATTACTAGGGGGCGGCTCTGAAGCTTTCTTT

J: TRBJ2-1
length: 15
size: -
D: TRBD2
V: TRBV9
CDR3: CASSVGSGRGNEQFF
DNA: TGTGCCAGCAGCGTAGGTAGCGGGAGGGGCAATGAGCAGTTCTTC

J: TRBJ2-3
length: 15
size: -
D: TRBD1
V: TRBV19
CDR3: CASSIWDRGSDTQYF
DNA: TGTGCCAGTAGTATATGGGACAGGGGTTCAGATACGCAGTATTTT

J: TRBJ2-6
length: 15
size: -
D: -
V: TRBV27
CDR3: CASSLSPGGANVLTF
DNA: TGTGCCAGCAGTTTATCGCCAGGCGGGGCCAACGTCCTGACTTTC

J: TRBJ1-1
length: 14
size: once
D: -
V: TRBV7-3
CDR3: CASSLVRVRAEAFF
DNA: TGTGCCAGCAGCTTGGTCAGGGTTAGGGCTGAAGCTTTCTTT

J: TRBJ1-2
length: 13
size: -
D: -
V: TRBV27
CDR3: CASSSFQGNGYTF
DNA: TGTGCCAGCAGTTCCTTTCAGGGGAATGGCTACACCTTC

J: TRBJ1-6
length: 16
size: once
D: TRBD1
V: TRBV5-1
CDR3: CASSDGTGVNGSPLHF
DNA: TGCGCCAGCAGCGACGGGACAGGGGTTAACGGGTCACCCCTCCACTTT

J: TRBJ2-7
length: 14
size: -
D: -
V: TRBV18
CDR3: CASSPPGISYEQYF
DNA: TGTGCCAGCTCACCACCGGGCATTTCCTACGAGCAGTACTTC

J: TRBJ1-4
length: 16
size: -
D: -
V: TRBV28
CDR3: CASSLQDLATNEKLFF
DNA: TGTGCCAGCAGTTTGCAGGATCTCGCAACTAATGAAAAACTGTTTTTT

J: TRBJ2-5
length: 15
size: -
D: TRBD1
V: TRBV6-5
CDR3: CASSYMGQYQETQYF
DNA: TGTGCCAGCAGTTACATGGGACAGTACCAAGAGACCCAGTACTTC

J: TRBJ1-1
length: 13
size: -
D: TRBD1
V: TRBV9
CDR3: CASSWDRNTEAFF
DNA: TGTGCCAGCAGCTGGGACAGAAACACTGAAGCTTTCTTT

J: TRBJ1-2
length: 16
size: -
D: TRBD1
V: TRBV27
CDR3: CASSLYAGQMTYGYTF
DNA: TGTGCCAGCAGTTTATACGCGGGACAGATGACCTATGGCTACACCTTC

J: TRBJ2-7
length: 11
size: -
D: TRBD2
V: TRBV5-1
CDR3: CASRTREGEYF
DNA: TGCGCCAGCAGAACGCGGGAGGGCGAGTACTTC

J: TRBJ2-1
length: 17
size: -
D: TRBD2
V: TRBV28
CDR3: CASSAGTSGSSYNEQFF
DNA: TGTGCCAGCAGTGCCGGGACTAGCGGGAGCTCCTACAATGAGCAGTTCTTC

J: TRBJ1-2
length: 15
size: -
D: -
V: TRBV19
CDR3: CASVTGTRSLYGYTF
DNA: TGTGCCAGTGTAACCGGGACACGATCCCTCTATGGCTACACCTTC

J: TRBJ2-5
length: 16
size: -
D: TRBD1
V: TRBV4-3
CDR3: CASSQAPDRPWETQYF
DNA: TGCGCCAGCAGCCAAGCTCCGGACAGGCCTTGGGAGACCCAGTACTTC

J: TRBJ2-7
length: 17
size: once
D: TRBD2
V: TRBV11-1
CDR3: CASSLSSGRATFYEQYF
DNA: TGTGCCAGCAGCTTGAGTAGCGGGAGGGCCACGTTCTACGAGCAGTACTTC

J: TRBJ2-3
length: 15
size: -
D: TRBD2
V: TRBV9
CDR3: CASSVGGGVGDTQYF
DNA: TGTGCCAGCAGCGTAGGGGGGGGAGTGGGAGATACGCAGTATTTT

J: TRBJ2-7
length: 14
size: -
D: -
V: TRBV27
CDR3: CASSLSGKHYEQYF
DNA: TGTGCCAGCAGTCTCTCCGGGAAACACTACGAGCAGTACTTC

J: TRBJ2-7
length: 14
size: -
D: -
V: TRBV7-6
CDR3: CASSFGSMAYEQYF
DNA: TGTGCCAGCAGCTTCGGTTCCATGGCCTACGAGCAGTACTTC

J: TRBJ2-5
length: 16
size: -
D: TRBD2
V: TRBV30
CDR3: CAWSEGTSGRGETQYF
DNA: TGTGCCTGGAGCGAGGGGACTAGCGGGAGAGGGGAGACCCAGTACTTC

J: TRBJ2-7
length: 14
size: -
D: TRBD1
V: TRBV13
CDR3: CASSSGQGRSEQYF
DNA: TGTGCCAGCAGCTCCGGACAGGGGAGGTCCGAGCAGTACTTC

J: TRBJ1-1
length: 12
size: -
D: -
V: TRBV19
CDR3: CASSVGFAEAFF
DNA: TGTGCCAGTAGTGTCGGGTTCGCTGAAGCTTTCTTT

J: TRBJ2-1
length: 15
size: -
D: TRBD1
V: TRBV7-2
CDR3: CASRARQGEYNEQFF
DNA: TGTGCCAGCAGAGCGAGGCAGGGGGAATACAATGAGCAGTTCTTC

J: TRBJ1-2
length: 15
size: -
D: -
V: TRBV4-2
CDR3: CASSQERYRDYGYTF
DNA: TGTGCCAGCAGCCAAGAAAGATACAGAGACTATGGCTACACCTTC

J: TRBJ2-7
length: 14
size: -
D: -
V: TRBV28
CDR3: CASRRLGSSYEQYF
DNA: TGTGCCAGCAGGAGGCTGGGTAGCTCCTACGAGCAGTACTTC

J: TRBJ2-2
length: 16
size: -
D: -
V: TRBV27
CDR3: CASSLWNSPNTGELFF
DNA: TGTGCCAGCAGTTTATGGAACAGCCCGAACACCGGGGAGCTGTTTTTT

J: TRBJ2-2
length: 19
size: -
D: -
V: TRBV27
CDR3: CASSLLRALRGRNTGELFF
DNA: TGTGCCAGCAGTTTGTTACGTGCCCTCAGGGGAAGAAACACCGGGGAGCTGTTTTTT

J: TRBJ2-1
length: 14
size: once
D: -
V: TRBV30
CDR3: CAWSELSFYDEQFF
DNA: TGTGCCTGGAGTGAACTATCCTTTTACGATGAGCAGTTCTTC

J: TRBJ2-7
length: 15
size: -
D: -
V: TRBV5-4
CDR3: CASSLIGQTSYEQYF
DNA: TGTGCCAGCAGCTTGATAGGACAGACCTCCTACGAGCAGTACTTC

J: TRBJ1-2
length: 13
size: -
D: TRBD1
V: TRBV12-5
CDR3: CASGSGGGYGYTF
DNA: TGTGCTAGTGGTTCAGGGGGCGGCTATGGCTACACCTTC